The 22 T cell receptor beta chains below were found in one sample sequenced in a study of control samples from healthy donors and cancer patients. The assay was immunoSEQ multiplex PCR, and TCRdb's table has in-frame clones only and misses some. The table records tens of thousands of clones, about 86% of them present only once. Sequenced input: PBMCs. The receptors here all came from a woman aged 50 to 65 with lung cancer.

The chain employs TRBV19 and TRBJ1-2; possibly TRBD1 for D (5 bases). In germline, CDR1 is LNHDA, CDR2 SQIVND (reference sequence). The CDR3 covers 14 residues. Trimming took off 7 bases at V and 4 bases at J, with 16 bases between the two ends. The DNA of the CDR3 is TGTGCCAGTACTAAGGTCCCACAGGCCTATGGCTACACCTTC. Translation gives CASTKVPQAYGYTF.

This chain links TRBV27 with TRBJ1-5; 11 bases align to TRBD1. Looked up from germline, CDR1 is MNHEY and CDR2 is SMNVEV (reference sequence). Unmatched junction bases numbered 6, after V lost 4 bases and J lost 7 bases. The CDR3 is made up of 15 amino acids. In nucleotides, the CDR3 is TGTGCCAGCAGTTGGACAGGGGGCCAAGGACAGCCCCAGCATTTT. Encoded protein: CASSWTGGQGQPQHF.

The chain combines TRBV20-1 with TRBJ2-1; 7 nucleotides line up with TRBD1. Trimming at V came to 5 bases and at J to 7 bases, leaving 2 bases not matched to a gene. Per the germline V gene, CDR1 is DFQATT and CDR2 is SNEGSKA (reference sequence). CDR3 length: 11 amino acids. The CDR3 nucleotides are TGCAGTGCTCGACAGGGTAATGAGCAGTTCTTC. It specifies CSARQGNEQFF.

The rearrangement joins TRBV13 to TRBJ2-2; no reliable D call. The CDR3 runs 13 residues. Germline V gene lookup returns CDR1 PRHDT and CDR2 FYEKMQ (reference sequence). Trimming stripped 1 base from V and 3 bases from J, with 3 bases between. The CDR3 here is CASSLEDTGELFF. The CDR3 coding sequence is TGTGCCAGCAGCTTAGAGGACACCGGGGAGCTGTTTTTT.

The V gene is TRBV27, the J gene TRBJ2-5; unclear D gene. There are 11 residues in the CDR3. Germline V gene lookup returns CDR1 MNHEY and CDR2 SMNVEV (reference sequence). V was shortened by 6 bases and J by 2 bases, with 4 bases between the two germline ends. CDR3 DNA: TGTGCCAGCAGACGTCAAGAGACCCAGTACTTC. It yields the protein CASRRQETQYF.

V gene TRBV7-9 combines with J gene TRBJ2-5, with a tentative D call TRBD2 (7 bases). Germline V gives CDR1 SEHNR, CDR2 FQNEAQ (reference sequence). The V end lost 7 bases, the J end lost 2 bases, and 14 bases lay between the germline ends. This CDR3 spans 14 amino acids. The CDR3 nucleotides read TGTGCCAGCACCCTTGGGGGGGCTCAAGAGACCCAGTACTTC. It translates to CASTLGGAQETQYF.

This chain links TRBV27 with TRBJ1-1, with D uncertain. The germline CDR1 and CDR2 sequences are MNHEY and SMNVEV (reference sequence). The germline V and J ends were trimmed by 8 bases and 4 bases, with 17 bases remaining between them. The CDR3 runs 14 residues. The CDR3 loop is CASGPDLGFTEAFF. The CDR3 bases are TGTGCCAGCGGCCCTGATTTGGGTTTCACTGAAGCTTTCTTT.

The CDR3 region is CAWSKRQGISYEQYF. The CDR3 nucleotides are TGTGCCTGGAGTAAGAGACAGGGGATCTCCTACGAGCAGTACTTC. J is TRBJ2-7 and V is TRBV30; 8 bases match TRBD1. The ends lost 2 bases at V and 0 bases at J; junction bases unmatched: 6. CDR3 length: 15 residues. CDR1 is GTSNPN, CDR2 SVGIG, per germline (reference sequence).

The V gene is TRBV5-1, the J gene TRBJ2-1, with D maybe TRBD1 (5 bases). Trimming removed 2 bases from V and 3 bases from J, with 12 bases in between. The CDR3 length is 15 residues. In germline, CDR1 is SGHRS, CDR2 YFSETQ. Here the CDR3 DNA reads TGCGCCAGCAGCTTCTGGGGCCCGGACTACAATGAGCAGTTCTTC. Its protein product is CASSFWGPDYNEQFF.

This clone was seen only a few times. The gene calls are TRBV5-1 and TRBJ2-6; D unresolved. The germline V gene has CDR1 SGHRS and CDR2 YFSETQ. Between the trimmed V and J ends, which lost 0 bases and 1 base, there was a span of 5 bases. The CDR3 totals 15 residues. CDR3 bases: TGCGCCAGCAGCTTGGTCCTGTCTGGGGCCAACGTCCTGACTTTC. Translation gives CASSLVLSGANVLTF.

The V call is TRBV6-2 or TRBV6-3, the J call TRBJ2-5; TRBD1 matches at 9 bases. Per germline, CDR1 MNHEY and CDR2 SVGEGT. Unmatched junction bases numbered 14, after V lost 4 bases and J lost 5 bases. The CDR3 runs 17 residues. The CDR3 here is CASSFLSGTGFSETQYF. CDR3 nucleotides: TGTGCCAGCAGTTTTCTTTCCGGGACAGGGTTCTCCGAGACCCAGTACTTC.

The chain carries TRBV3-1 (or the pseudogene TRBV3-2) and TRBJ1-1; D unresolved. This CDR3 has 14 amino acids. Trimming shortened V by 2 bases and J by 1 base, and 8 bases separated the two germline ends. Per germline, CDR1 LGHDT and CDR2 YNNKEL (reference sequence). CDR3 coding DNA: TGTGCCAGCAGCCAACTTAGAGGGAACACTGAAGCTTTCTTT. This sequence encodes CASSQLRGNTEAFF.

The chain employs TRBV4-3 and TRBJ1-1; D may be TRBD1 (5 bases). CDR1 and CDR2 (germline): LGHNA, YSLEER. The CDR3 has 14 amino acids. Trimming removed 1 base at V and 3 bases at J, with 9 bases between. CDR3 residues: CASSQGQYYTEAFF. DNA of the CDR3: TGCGCCAGCAGCCAAGGACAGTATTACACTGAAGCTTTCTTT.

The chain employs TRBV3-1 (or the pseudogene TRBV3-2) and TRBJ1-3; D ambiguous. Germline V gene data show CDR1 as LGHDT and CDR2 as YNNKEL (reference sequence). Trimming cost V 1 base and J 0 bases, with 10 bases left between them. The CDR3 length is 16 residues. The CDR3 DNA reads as TGTGCCAGCAGCCAAGTTCCAGGCAACTCTGGAAACACCATATATTTT. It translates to CASSQVPGNSGNTIYF.

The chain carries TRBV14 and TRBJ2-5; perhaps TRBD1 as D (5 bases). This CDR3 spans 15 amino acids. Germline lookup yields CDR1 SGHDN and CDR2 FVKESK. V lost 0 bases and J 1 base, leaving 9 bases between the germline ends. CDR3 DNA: TGTGCCAGCAGCCAAGATAAAGGGGTCCAAGAGACCCAGTACTTC. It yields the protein CASSQDKGVQETQYF.

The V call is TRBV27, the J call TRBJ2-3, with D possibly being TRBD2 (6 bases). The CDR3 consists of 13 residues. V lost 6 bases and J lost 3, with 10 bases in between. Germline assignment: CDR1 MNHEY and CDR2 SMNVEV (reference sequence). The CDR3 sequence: CASRRGNTDTQYF. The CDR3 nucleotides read TGTGCCAGCAGGCGCGGGAATACAGATACGCAGTATTTT.

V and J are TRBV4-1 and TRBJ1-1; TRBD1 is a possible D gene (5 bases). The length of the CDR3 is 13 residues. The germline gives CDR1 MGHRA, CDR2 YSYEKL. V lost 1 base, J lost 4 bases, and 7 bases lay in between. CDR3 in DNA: TGCGCCAGCAGCCAAGGTAGGGGCACTGAAGCTTTCTTT. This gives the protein CASSQGRGTEAFF.

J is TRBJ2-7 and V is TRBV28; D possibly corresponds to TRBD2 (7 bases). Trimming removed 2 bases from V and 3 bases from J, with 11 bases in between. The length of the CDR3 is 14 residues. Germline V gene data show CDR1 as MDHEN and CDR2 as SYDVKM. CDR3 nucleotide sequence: TGTGCCAGCAGTTTAGGGGGGGGCGTCTACGAGCAGTACTTC. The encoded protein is CASSLGGGVYEQYF.

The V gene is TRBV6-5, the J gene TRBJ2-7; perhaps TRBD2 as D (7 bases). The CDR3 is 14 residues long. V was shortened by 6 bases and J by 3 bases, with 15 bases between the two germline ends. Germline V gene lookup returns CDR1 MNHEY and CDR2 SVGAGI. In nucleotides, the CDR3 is TGTGCCAGCAGCCCGAGGGGGGGGGACTACGAGCAGTACTTC. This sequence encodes CASSPRGGDYEQYF.

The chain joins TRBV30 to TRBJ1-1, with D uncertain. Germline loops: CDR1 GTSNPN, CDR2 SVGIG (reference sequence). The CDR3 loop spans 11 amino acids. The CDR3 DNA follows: TGTCAGATGGGAGGGAGGACTGAAGCTTTCTTT. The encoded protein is CQMGGRTEAFF.

The DNA for the CDR3 is TGCGCCAGCAGCGTAAGGGCAGCCTACACTGAAGCTTTCTTT. Translation: CASSVRAAYTEAFF. This chain uses TRBV5-1 with TRBJ1-1; D is unresolved. This CDR3 spans 14 amino acids. Trimming stripped 4 bases from V and 3 bases from J, with 13 bases between. Germline assignment: CDR1 SGHRS and CDR2 YFSETQ.

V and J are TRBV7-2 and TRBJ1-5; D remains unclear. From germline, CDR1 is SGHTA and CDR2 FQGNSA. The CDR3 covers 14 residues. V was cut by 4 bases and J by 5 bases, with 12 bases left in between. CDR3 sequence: CASSYGPGDQPQHF. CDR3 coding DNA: TGTGCCAGCAGCTATGGGCCGGGCGATCAGCCCCAGCATTTT.